The sequence of this T cell receptor beta chain was determined in a study of technical replicates of blood from a few donors. Only in-frame clones appear in the TCRdb table, and some are missing; sequencing was by immunoSEQ multiplex PCR. The repertoire holds 65,000 to 90,000 clones, approximately 83% seen once, with 4.8% in the top ten. Germline CDR1 MNHNS, CDR2 SASEGT. Between the trimmed V and J ends, which lost 3 bases and 7 bases, there was a span of 19 bases. The CDR3 extends over 15 amino acids. The count of this clone is one. Sequenced sample: PBMCs. This TCR came from a human donor in good health. Some clones in this sample may be carry-over from other donors' samples. V and J are TRBV6-1 and TRBJ2-7, with D possibly TRBD2 on 6 matching bases. CDR3 sequence reads: CASSDGGTRGWEQYF. The DNA for the CDR3 is TGTGCCAGCAGTGATGGCGGGACCCGGGGGTGGGAGCAGTACTTC.